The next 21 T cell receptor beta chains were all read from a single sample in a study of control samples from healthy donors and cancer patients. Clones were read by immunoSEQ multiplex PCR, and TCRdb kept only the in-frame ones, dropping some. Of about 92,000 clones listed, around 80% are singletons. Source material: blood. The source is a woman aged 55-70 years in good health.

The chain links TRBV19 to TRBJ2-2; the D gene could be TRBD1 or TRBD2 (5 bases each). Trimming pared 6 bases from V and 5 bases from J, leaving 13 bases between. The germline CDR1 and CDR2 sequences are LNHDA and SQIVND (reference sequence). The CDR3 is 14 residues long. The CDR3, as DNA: TGTGCCAGTAGACCCTCTTGGGGGACCGGGGAGCTGTTTTTT. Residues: CASRPSWGTGELFF.

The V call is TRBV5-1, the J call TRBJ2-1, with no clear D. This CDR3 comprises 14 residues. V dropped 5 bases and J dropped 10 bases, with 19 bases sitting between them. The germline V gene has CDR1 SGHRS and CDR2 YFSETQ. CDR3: CASSFRDGLREQFF. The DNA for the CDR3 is TGCGCCAGCAGTTTTAGGGATGGGTTGAGGGAGCAGTTCTTC.

The CDR3 protein is CASSLNWAGANSPLHF. As DNA, the CDR3 is TGTGCCAGCAGTTTAAACTGGGCGGGCGCCAATTCACCCCTCCACTTT. The V call is TRBV27, the J call TRBJ1-6; D unclear. V was trimmed by 2 bases and J by 7 bases, leaving 15 bases between them. This CDR3 spans 16 amino acids. Germline CDR1 reads MNHEY; CDR2 reads SMNVEV (reference sequence).

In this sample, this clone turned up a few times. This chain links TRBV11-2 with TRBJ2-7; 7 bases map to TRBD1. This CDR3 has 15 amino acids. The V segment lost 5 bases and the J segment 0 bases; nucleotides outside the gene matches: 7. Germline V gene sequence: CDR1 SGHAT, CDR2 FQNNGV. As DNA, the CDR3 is TGTGCCAGCAGCCCGAACTGGGACAGCTCCTACGAGCAGTACTTC. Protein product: CASSPNWDSSYEQYF.

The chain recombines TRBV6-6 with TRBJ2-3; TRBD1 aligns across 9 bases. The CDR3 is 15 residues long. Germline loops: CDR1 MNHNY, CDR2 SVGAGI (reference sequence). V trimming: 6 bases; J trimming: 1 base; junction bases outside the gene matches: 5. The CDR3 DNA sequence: TGTGCCAGCAGCCCACAGGGGGCTGGCACAGATACGCAGTATTTT. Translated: CASSPQGAGTDTQYF.

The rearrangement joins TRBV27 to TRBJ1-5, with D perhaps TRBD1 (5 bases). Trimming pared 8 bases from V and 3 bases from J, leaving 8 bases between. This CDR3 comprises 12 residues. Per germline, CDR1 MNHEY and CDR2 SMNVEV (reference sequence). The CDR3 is CASWDPNQPQHF. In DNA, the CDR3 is TGTGCCAGCTGGGACCCCAATCAGCCCCAGCATTTT.

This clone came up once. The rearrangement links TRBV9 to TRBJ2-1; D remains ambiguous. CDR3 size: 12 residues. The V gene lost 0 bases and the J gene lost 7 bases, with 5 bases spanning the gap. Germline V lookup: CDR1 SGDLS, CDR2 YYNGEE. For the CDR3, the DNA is TGTGCCAGCAGCGTAGGGGTTAATGAGCAGTTCTTC. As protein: CASSVGVNEQFF.

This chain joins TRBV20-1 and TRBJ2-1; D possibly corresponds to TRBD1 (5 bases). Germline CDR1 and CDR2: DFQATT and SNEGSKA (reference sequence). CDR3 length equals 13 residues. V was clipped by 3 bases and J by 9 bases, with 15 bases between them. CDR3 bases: TGCAGTGCTAGTGGCAGGGTCGACGGTGAGCAGTTCTTC. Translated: CSASGRVDGEQFF.

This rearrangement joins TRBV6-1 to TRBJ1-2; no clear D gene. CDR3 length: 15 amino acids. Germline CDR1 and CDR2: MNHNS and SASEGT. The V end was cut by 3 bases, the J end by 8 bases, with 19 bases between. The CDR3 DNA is TGTGCCAGCAGTGATAGTGGCAGACCCAACGGGGGCTACACCTTC. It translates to CASSDSGRPNGGYTF.

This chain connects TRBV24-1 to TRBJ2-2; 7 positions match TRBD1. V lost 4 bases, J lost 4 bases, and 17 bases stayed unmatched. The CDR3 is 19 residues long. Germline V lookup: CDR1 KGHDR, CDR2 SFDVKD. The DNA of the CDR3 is TGTGCCACCAGTGACCTCAAACTTGACTGGACAGGACGCACCGGGGAGCTGTTTTTT. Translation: CATSDLKLDWTGRTGELFF.

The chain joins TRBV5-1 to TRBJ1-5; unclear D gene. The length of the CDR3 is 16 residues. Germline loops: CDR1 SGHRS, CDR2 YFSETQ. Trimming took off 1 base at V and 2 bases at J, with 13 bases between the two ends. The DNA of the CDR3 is TGCGCCAGCAGCTTGAGTGCGTGGGATGGCAATCAGCCCCAGCATTTT. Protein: CASSLSAWDGNQPQHF.

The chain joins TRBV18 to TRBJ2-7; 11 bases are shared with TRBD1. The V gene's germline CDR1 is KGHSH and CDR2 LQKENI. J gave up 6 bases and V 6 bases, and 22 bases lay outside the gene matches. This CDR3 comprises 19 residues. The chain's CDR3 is CASSPFGGTGGKGVLEQYF. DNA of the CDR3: TGTGCCAGCTCCCCATTTGGTGGGACAGGGGGTAAAGGAGTCCTCGAGCAGTACTTC.

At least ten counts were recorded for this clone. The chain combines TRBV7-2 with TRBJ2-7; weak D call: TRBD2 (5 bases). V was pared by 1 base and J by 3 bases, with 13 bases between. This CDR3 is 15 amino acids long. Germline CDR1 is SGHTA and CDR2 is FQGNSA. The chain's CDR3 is CASSLGSGSGYEQYF. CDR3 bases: TGTGCCAGCAGCTTAGGGAGTGGGAGTGGCTACGAGCAGTACTTC. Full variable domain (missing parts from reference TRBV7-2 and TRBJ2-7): GAGVSQSPSNKVTEKGKDVELRCDPISGHTALYWYRQSLGQGLEFLIYFQGNSAPDKSGLPSDRFSAERTGGSVSTLTIQRTQQEDSAVYLCASSLGSGSGYEQYFGPGTRLTVT.

The CDR3 DNA reads TGTGCCAGCAGCCAACCACAGGGATCCTATAATTCACCCCTCCACTTT. As protein: CASSQPQGSYNSPLHF. The chain joins TRBV3-1 (or the pseudogene TRBV3-2) to TRBJ1-6; weak D call: TRBD1 (6 bases). The CDR3 is 16 residues long. V was pared by 2 bases and J by 1 base, with 9 bases between. Germline-derived CDR1 and CDR2 are LGHDT and YNNKEL (reference sequence).

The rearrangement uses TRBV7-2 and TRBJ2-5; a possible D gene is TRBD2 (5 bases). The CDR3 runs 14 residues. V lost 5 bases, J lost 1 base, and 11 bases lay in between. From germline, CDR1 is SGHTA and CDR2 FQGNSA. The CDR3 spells CASSPRGFQETQYF. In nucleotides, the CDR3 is TGTGCCAGCAGCCCTCGAGGGTTCCAAGAGACCCAGTACTTC.

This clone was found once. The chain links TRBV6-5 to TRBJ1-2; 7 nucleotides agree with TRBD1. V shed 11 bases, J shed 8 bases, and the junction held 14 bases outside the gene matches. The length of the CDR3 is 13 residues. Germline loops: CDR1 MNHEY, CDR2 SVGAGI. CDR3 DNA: TGTGCCGCAGCAGTAGACAGGGAGGACGGCTACACCTTC. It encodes CAAAVDREDGYTF.

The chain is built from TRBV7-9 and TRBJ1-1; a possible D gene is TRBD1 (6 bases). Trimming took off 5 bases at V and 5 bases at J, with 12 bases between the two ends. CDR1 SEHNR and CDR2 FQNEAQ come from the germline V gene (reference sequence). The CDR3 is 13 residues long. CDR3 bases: TGTGCCAGCAGCATACAGGGATGGACTGAAGCTTTCTTT. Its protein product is CASSIQGWTEAFF.

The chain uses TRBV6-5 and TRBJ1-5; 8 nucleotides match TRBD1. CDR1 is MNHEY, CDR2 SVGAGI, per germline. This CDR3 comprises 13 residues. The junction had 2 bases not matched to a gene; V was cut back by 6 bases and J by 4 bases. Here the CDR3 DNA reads TGTGCCAGCAGCAGGACAGGGAATCAGCCCCAGCATTTT. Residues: CASSRTGNQPQHF.

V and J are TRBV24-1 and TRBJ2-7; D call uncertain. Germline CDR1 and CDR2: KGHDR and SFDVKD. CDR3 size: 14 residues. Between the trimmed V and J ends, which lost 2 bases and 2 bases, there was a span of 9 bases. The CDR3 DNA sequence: TGTGCCACCAGTGATTCGGGTTCCCCCTACGAGCAGTACTTC. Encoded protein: CATSDSGSPYEQYF.

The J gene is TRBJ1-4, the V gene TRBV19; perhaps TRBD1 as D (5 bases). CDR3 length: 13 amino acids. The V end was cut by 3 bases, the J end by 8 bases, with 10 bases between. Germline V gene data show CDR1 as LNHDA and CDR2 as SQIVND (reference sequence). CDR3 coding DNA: TGTGCCAGTAGTATCGTGGAGGGGGAAAAACTGTTTTTT. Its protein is CASSIVEGEKLFF.

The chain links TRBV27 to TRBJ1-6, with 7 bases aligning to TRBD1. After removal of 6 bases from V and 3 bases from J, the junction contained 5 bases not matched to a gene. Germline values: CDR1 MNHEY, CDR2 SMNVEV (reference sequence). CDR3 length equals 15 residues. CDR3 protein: CASRGGQNYNSPLHF. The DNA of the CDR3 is TGTGCCAGCAGGGGGGGACAGAACTATAATTCACCCCTCCACTTT.